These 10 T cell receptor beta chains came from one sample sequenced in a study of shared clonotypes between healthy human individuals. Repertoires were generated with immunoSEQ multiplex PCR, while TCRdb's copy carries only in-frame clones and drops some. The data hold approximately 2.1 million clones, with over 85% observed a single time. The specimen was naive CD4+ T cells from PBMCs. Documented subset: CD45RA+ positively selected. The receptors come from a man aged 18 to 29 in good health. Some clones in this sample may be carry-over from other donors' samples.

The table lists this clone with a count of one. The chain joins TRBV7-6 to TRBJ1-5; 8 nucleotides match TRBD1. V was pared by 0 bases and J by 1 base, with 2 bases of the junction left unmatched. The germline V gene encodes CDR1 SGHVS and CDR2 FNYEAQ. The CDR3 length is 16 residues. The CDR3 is CASSLATGESNQPQHF. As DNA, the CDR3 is TGTGCCAGCAGCTTAGCGACAGGGGAAAGCAATCAGCCCCAGCATTTT.

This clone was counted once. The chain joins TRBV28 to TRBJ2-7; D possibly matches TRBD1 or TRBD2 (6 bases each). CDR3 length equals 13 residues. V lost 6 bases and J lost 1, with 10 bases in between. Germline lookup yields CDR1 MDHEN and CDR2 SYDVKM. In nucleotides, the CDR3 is TGTGCCAGCAGCCGGGGGCTTTCCTACGAGCAGTACTTC. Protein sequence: CASSRGLSYEQYF.

This CDR3 is CASSPKPEKPQPQHF. The CDR3 DNA reads as TGTGCCAGCAGCCCCAAACCTGAAAAGCCCCAGCCCCAGCATTTT. The rearrangement uses TRBV21-1 and TRBJ1-5. TRBV21-1 counts as a pseudogene. The CDR3 has 15 amino acids.

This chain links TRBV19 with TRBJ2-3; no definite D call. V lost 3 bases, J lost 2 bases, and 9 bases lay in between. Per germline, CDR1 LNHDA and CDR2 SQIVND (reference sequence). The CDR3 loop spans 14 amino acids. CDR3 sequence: CASSIGLYTDTQYF. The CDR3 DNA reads TGTGCCAGTAGTATCGGTTTATACACAGATACGCAGTATTTT.

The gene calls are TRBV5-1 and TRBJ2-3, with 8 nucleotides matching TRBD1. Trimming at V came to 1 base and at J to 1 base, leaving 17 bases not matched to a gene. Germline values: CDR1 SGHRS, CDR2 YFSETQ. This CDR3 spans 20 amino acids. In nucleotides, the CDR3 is TGCGCCAGCAGCTTGACACTTGGCCACACAGGGGGTGAGGGCACAGATACGCAGTATTTT. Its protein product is CASSLTLGHTGGEGTDTQYF.

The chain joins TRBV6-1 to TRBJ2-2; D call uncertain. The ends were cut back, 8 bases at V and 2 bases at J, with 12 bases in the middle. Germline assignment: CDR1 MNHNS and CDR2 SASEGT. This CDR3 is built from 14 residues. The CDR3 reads CASEKSVNTGELFF. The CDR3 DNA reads TGTGCCAGCGAAAAGTCCGTTAACACCGGGGAGCTGTTTTTT.

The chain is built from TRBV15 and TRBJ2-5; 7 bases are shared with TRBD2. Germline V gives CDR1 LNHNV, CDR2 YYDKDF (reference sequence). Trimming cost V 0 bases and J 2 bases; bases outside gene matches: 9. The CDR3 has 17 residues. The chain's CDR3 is CATSRDYGGRGQETQYF. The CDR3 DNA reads TGTGCCACCAGCAGAGATTATGGCGGGAGAGGACAAGAGACCCAGTACTTC.

CDR3 protein: CASSLTGQINTGELFF. CDR3 nucleotides: TGTGCCAGCAGTTTAACGGGACAGATTAACACCGGGGAGCTGTTTTTT. The chain uses TRBV28 and TRBJ2-2, with 7 nucleotides matching TRBD1. The CDR3 covers 16 residues. Germline assignment: CDR1 MDHEN and CDR2 SYDVKM. The ends lost 2 bases at V and 2 bases at J; junction bases unmatched: 5.

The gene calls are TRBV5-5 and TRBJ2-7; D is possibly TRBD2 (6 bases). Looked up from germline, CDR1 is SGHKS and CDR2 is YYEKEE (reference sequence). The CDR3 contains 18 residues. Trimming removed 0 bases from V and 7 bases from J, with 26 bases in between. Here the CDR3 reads CASSLAFGGSQSLKEQYF. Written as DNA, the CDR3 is TGTGCCAGCAGCTTGGCCTTTGGGGGGTCACAGAGCCTAAAAGAGCAGTACTTC.

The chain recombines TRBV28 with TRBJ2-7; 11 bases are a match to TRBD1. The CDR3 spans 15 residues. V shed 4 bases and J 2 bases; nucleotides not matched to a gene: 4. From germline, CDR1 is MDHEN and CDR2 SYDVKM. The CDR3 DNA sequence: TGTGCCAGCAGTTCCGGGACAGGGGGAACCTACGAGCAGTACTTC. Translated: CASSSGTGGTYEQYF. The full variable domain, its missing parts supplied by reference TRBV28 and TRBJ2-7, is DVKVTQSSRYLVKRTGEKVFLECVQDMDHENMFWYRQDPGLGLRLIYFSYDVKMKEKGDIPEGYSVSREKKERFSLILESASTNQTSMYLCASSSGTGGTYEQYFGPGTRLTVT.